The 32 T cell receptor beta chains below come from one sample, sequenced in a study of T-cell memory formation after mild COVID-19. MiXCR was run by TCRdb on the 5' RACE reads, yielding one entry per CDR3 protein. The table lists approximately 99,000 distinct CDR3 sequences, 15% to 20% of them singletons. Sequencing input: PBMCs or a T cell subset sorted from them (not recorded which). All receptors derive from a man between 18 and 35 years old who had mild COVID-19 (a few samples of this study predate the infection). Cell type and time point are not known.

This clonotype was counted only a few times. This chain uses TRBV7-2 with TRBJ2-1; 8 bases are shared with TRBD2. CDR1 SGHTA and CDR2 FQGNSA come from the germline V gene. The CDR3 is 15 amino acids. V lost 2 bases, J lost 9 bases, and 9 bases stayed unmatched. The CDR3 region is CASSLRGGAEGEQFF. The CDR3 DNA is TGTGCCAGCAGCTTACGGGGGGGGGCCGAGGGTGAGCAGTTCTTC.

This clonotype was counted many times. The J gene is TRBJ2-7, the V gene TRBV7-9; D is ambiguous. V lost 2 bases and J lost 4, with 6 bases in between. The CDR3 contains 12 residues. Germline-derived CDR1 and CDR2 are SEHNR and FQNEAQ (reference sequence). CDR3 nucleotides: TGTGCCAGCAGCTTAAGTCGGTACGAGCAGTACTTC. Its translation: CASSLSRYEQYF.

The chain carries TRBV5-1 and TRBJ2-5; D is ambiguous. The V end was cut by 0 bases, the J end by 3 bases, with 6 bases between. Germline V gives CDR1 SGHRS, CDR2 YFSETQ. CDR3 length equals 13 residues. The CDR3 spells CASSLAAEETQYF. The CDR3 nucleotides read TGCGCCAGCAGCTTGGCCGCGGAAGAGACCCAGTACTTC.

This clonotype was observed a few times. This chain joins TRBV6-6 and TRBJ2-4, with D perhaps given as TRBD1 or TRBD2 (5 bases each). Germline V lookup: CDR1 MNHNY, CDR2 SVGAGI (reference sequence). V dropped 9 bases and J dropped 4 bases, with 16 bases sitting between them. This CDR3 has 14 residues. In DNA form, the CDR3 reads TGTGCCAGTCAACCCCGGGACGGTAAAAACATTCAGTACTTC. This gives the protein CASQPRDGKNIQYF.

In its sample, this clonotype was seen once. The chain combines TRBV20-1 with TRBJ1-4; 8 bases align to TRBD1. The junction had 7 bases not matched to a gene; V was cut back by 4 bases and J by 6 bases. Germline loops: CDR1 DFQATT, CDR2 SNEGSKA (reference sequence). The CDR3 extends over 14 amino acids. The CDR3 sequence: CSAKQGAGDEKLFF. CDR3 nucleotide sequence: TGCAGTGCTAAGCAGGGGGCTGGGGATGAAAAACTGTTTTTT.

The chain recombines TRBV6-5 with TRBJ1-2; TRBD1 matches at 7 bases. This CDR3 comprises 15 residues. The germline V gene has CDR1 MNHEY and CDR2 SVGAGI. With V trimmed by 5 bases and J by 4 bases, 10 bases remained unmatched. The CDR3 region is CASSRSQGEGYGYTF. The CDR3 coding sequence is TGTGCCAGCAGTCGTTCTCAGGGGGAAGGCTATGGCTACACCTTC.

The chain has TRBV5-1 and TRBJ2-3, with D hard to call. Germline-derived CDR1 and CDR2 are SGHRS and YFSETQ. With 3 bases removed from V and 2 bases from J, the gap between germline ends came to 7 bases. CDR3 length: 13 amino acids. The CDR3 DNA follows: TGCGCCAGCAGCTCCCCGTACACAGATACGCAGTATTTT. It specifies CASSSPYTDTQYF.

The rearrangement links TRBV20-1 to TRBJ2-6; D may be TRBD1 (6 bases). V gave up 1 base and J gave up 2 bases, with 12 bases separating them. This CDR3 is built from 16 residues. Germline values: CDR1 DFQATT, CDR2 SNEGSKA (reference sequence). The CDR3 sequence is CSARGGRGTGANVLTF. CDR3 nucleotides: TGCAGTGCTAGAGGGGGCAGGGGAACTGGGGCCAACGTCCTGACTTTC.

This rearrangement joins TRBV11-2 to TRBJ2-7; TRBD1 matches at 8 bases. Germline V lookup: CDR1 SGHAT, CDR2 FQNNGV. CDR3 length: 16 amino acids. V lost 3 bases and J lost 2; bases outside the gene matches: 9. CDR3 region: CASSFSPMTGAYEQYF. The CDR3 DNA is TGTGCCAGCAGCTTCTCTCCGATGACAGGGGCCTACGAGCAGTACTTC.

The chain links TRBV15 to TRBJ2-2, with 7 bases identical to TRBD1. CDR1 and CDR2 from the germline V gene are LNHNV and YYDKDF (reference sequence). After removal of 0 bases from V and 5 bases from J, the junction contained 6 bases not matched to a gene. There are 16 residues in the CDR3. CDR3 amino acids: CATSREGTVTTGELFF. CDR3 in DNA: TGTGCCACCAGCAGAGAAGGGACAGTTACTACCGGGGAGCTGTTTTTT.

The V call is TRBV18, the J call TRBJ1-2, with 9 nucleotides matching TRBD1. Germline CDR1 is KGHSH and CDR2 is LQKENI. The V gene end was trimmed by 3 bases and the J gene end by 8 bases; junction bases not matched to a gene: 10. The CDR3 is 15 amino acids. CDR3 nucleotide sequence: TGTGCCAGCTCACCCCGGGACAGGGCCTACCGGGGCTACACCTTC. Translating it yields CASSPRDRAYRGYTF.

The chain joins TRBV6-2 or TRBV6-3 to TRBJ1-2; 11 bases map to TRBD1. The CDR3 is 14 amino acids. CDR1 and CDR2 (germline): MNHEY, SVGEGT. V shed 4 bases and J 7 bases; nucleotides not matched to a gene: 5. The CDR3 bases are TGTGCCAGCAGTTCCCGGACAGGGGGCTTTGGCTACACCTTC. This sequence encodes CASSSRTGGFGYTF.

This clonotype came up a few times. The genes are TRBV5-1 and TRBJ2-3, with D uncertain. Trimming shortened V by 0 bases and J by 6 bases, and 11 bases separated the two germline ends. This CDR3 region has 14 residues. Germline loops: CDR1 SGHRS, CDR2 YFSETQ. CDR3 protein: CASSLERNEDTQYF. In DNA, the CDR3 is TGCGCCAGCAGCTTGGAACGAAACGAGGATACGCAGTATTTT.

CDR3 residues: CASRFGGDSSSVANYGYTF. CDR3 DNA: TGTGCAAGTCGCTTCGGGGGGGATTCCTCCTCGGTCGCTAACTATGGCTACACCTTC. This chain connects TRBV12-2 to TRBJ1-2. TRBV12-2 is flagged as a pseudogene. The CDR3 runs to 19 residues.

This chain uses TRBV5-1 with TRBJ2-1; 14 positions agree with TRBD2. The CDR3 length is 17 residues. The junction had 10 bases not matched to a gene; V was cut back by 6 bases and J by 5 bases. The germline V gene has CDR1 SGHRS and CDR2 YFSETQ. The CDR3 spells CASTRGLAGELDNEQFF. The DNA of the CDR3 is TGCGCCAGCACGCGGGGACTAGCGGGGGAACTGGACAATGAGCAGTTCTTC.

The chain recombines TRBV7-2 with TRBJ2-5, with D unclear. V gave up 1 base and J gave up 7 bases, with 7 bases separating them. Germline V gene lookup returns CDR1 SGHTA and CDR2 FQGNSA. This CDR3 contains 12 residues. The DNA of the CDR3 is TGTGCCAGCAGCTTAGGGGTGGCGACCCAGTACTTC. Protein product: CASSLGVATQYF.

The J gene is TRBJ1-3, the V gene TRBV27; D unresolved. V lost 5 bases, J lost 2 bases, and 13 bases lay in between. This CDR3 is built from 15 residues. Germline CDR1 MNHEY, CDR2 SMNVEV (reference sequence). The CDR3 reads CASSPLTAPGNTIYF. Here the CDR3 DNA reads TGTGCCAGCAGTCCCTTGACGGCTCCTGGAAACACCATATATTTT.

The sample holds a few counts of this clonotype. This chain links TRBV29-1 with TRBJ2-7; 8 bases match TRBD1. This CDR3 is 13 amino acids long. Germline V gives CDR1 SQVTM, CDR2 ANQGSEA. After removal of 3 bases from V and 3 bases from J, the junction contained 4 bases not matched to a gene. The CDR3 loop reads CSVDVGQGYEQYF. In DNA, the CDR3 is TGCAGCGTTGATGTAGGACAGGGCTACGAGCAGTACTTC.

The chain recombines TRBV5-1 with TRBJ2-3, with TRBD2 as a possible D gene (6 bases). The CDR3 totals 16 residues. Germline V lookup: CDR1 SGHRS, CDR2 YFSETQ. Trimming removed 4 bases from V and 0 bases from J, with 15 bases in between. CDR3 loop: CASSQSIADSTDTQYF. The CDR3 nucleotides are TGCGCCAGCAGCCAAAGCATAGCGGACAGCACAGATACGCAGTATTTT.

This clonotype has at least ten counts. The J gene is TRBJ2-1, the V gene TRBV12-3 or TRBV12-4; D remains unclear. The ends were cut back, 0 bases at V and 8 bases at J, with 2 bases in the middle. The CDR3 has 11 residues. CDR3 amino acids: CASSLADEQFF. The CDR3 nucleotides are TGTGCCAGCAGTTTAGCGGATGAGCAGTTCTTC.

A few counts support this clonotype. The chain uses TRBV9 and TRBJ2-5, with 8 bases fitting TRBD2. The CDR3 has 17 amino acids. The junction had 12 bases not matched to a gene; V was cut back by 0 bases and J by 5 bases. Germline values: CDR1 SGDLS, CDR2 YYNGEE. CDR3 loop: CASSVVSGGAGSETQYF. In DNA form, the CDR3 reads TGTGCCAGCAGCGTAGTATCCGGGGGGGCCGGTTCGGAGACCCAGTACTTC.

This clonotype is labeled medium-sized. CDR3 region: CASSLALGGGTDTQYF. CDR3 sequence (DNA): TGCGCCAGCAGCTTGGCCCTGGGCGGGGGCACAGATACGCAGTATTTT. The chain recombines TRBV5-1 with TRBJ2-3; perhaps TRBD2 as D (6 bases). From germline, CDR1 is SGHRS and CDR2 YFSETQ. Trimming left V 0 bases short and J 1 base short, with 12 bases between. The CDR3 has 16 amino acids.

This clonotype came up a few times. The chain uses TRBV7-2 and TRBJ2-3, with 12 bases that match TRBD2. The germline V gene encodes CDR1 SGHTA and CDR2 FQGNSA. CDR3 length equals 15 residues. After removal of 7 bases from V and 3 bases from J, the junction contained 5 bases not matched to a gene. CDR3 residues: CASTSGLAGTDTQYF. CDR3 DNA: TGTGCCAGCACCTCCGGACTAGCGGGAACAGATACGCAGTATTTT.

The chain has TRBV5-4 and TRBJ2-3, with unresolved D. The length of the CDR3 is 13 residues. Trimming left V 6 bases short and J 3 bases short, with 11 bases between. Germline-derived CDR1 and CDR2 are SGHNT and YYREEE (reference sequence). CDR3 nucleotides: TGTGCCAGCACCAGCAGTGGGACAGATACGCAGTATTTT. The encoded protein is CASTSSGTDTQYF.

The CDR3 reads CASSFDRGTVFTGELFF. The CDR3 bases are TGTGCCAGCAGTTTCGACAGGGGGACAGTATTCACCGGGGAGCTGTTTTTT. The chain uses TRBV6-2 or TRBV6-3 and TRBJ2-2, with 9 bases matching TRBD1. This CDR3 spans 17 amino acids. Germline lookup yields CDR1 MNHEY and CDR2 SVGEGT. The ends lost 4 bases at V and 4 bases at J; junction bases unmatched: 10.

This clonotype is medium-sized within its sample. V gene TRBV5-1 combines with J gene TRBJ2-3; D uncertain. The germline V gene has CDR1 SGHRS and CDR2 YFSETQ. Trimming stripped 0 bases from V and 6 bases from J, with 11 bases between. The CDR3 consists of 14 residues. CDR3 sequence: CASSLGISQDTQYF. The CDR3, as DNA: TGCGCCAGCAGCTTGGGAATCTCCCAGGATACGCAGTATTTT.

This clonotype has just a few counts. The rearrangement joins TRBV14 to TRBJ2-3; TRBD2 is a possible D gene (6 bases). Germline CDR1 reads SGHDN; CDR2 reads FVKESK. Trimming shortened V by 0 bases and J by 0 bases, and 16 bases separated the two germline ends. This CDR3 comprises 18 residues. The CDR3 DNA reads TGTGCCAGCAGCCAAGATCTCCGTGGGGGGTGGAGCACAGATACGCAGTATTTT. Translating gives CASSQDLRGGWSTDTQYF.

This rearrangement joins TRBV20-1 to TRBJ2-5; possible D gene TRBD2, 6 bases. The V gene's germline CDR1 is DFQATT and CDR2 SNEGSKA (reference sequence). The CDR3 totals 13 residues. Trimming pared 3 bases from V and 1 base from J, leaving 9 bases between. Written as DNA, the CDR3 is TGCAGTGCTAGTGCCGGGAGCCAAGAGACCCAGTACTTC. Translating it yields CSASAGSQETQYF.

The gene calls are TRBV18 and TRBJ2-2; no clear D. V gave up 2 bases and J gave up 4 bases, with 5 bases separating them. Germline V lookup: CDR1 KGHSH, CDR2 LQKENI. The CDR3 sequence is 13 residues long. This CDR3 reads CASSPSLTGELFF. For the CDR3, the DNA is TGTGCCAGCTCACCAAGCCTCACCGGGGAGCTGTTTTTT.

The chain combines TRBV18 with TRBJ2-7; D tentatively reads TRBD1 or TRBD2 (5 bases each). The CDR3 totals 13 residues. Germline assignment: CDR1 KGHSH and CDR2 LQKENI. V lost 5 bases, J lost 0 bases, and 8 bases lay in between. The CDR3 DNA follows: TGTGCCAGCTCAGCCGGGGCCTCCTACGAGCAGTACGTC. Translation: CASSAGASYEQYV.

The J gene is TRBJ1-3, the V gene TRBV9; D not resolved. Germline V gene lookup returns CDR1 SGDLS and CDR2 YYNGEE. CDR3 length equals 18 residues. Deletions cut 2 bases from V and 0 bases from J, with 18 bases between. The CDR3 nucleotides read TGTGCCAGCAGCGTTACCCATGGTCTGGGGTACTCTGGAAACACCATATATTTT. Protein: CASSVTHGLGYSGNTIYF.

The rearrangement joins TRBV18 to TRBJ2-5; weak D call: TRBD1 (5 bases). The CDR3 is 15 amino acids. The germline V and J ends were trimmed by 1 base and 0 bases, with 9 bases remaining between them. Germline V gene lookup returns CDR1 KGHSH and CDR2 LQKENI. The CDR3 is CASSPRGTYQETQYF. CDR3 nucleotides: TGTGCCAGCTCACCACGGGGCACCTACCAAGAGACCCAGTACTTC.